The 24 T cell receptor beta chains presented below share a single source sample, sequenced in a study of T cells after yellow fever vaccination (dated by TCRdb to about 2019). The library was built by means of 5' RACE. For sequencing, an Illumina HiSeq 2500 was employed. TCRdb passed the public sequencing reads through fastp at Q25 and MiXCR, retaining productive beta sequences. Rows are combined by CDR3 protein, so each entry shows the most common genes and DNA. The sample profile shows roughly 260,000 distinct CDR3 sequences; 10% to 15% of them were found once. Jointly, the top ten make up roughly 0.5% of the sample. What this sample's treatment or condition label stands for: live attenuated yellow fever vaccine strain. The sequencing used CD4+ T cells sorted from PBMCs, collected 45 days after the yellow fever booster vaccination. These receptors were obtained from a man younger than 45 who received the YFV17D yellow fever vaccine.

This clonotype was detected only a few times. The chain combines TRBV10-1 with TRBJ2-1; TRBD2 aligns across 9 bases. From germline, CDR1 is WNHNN and CDR2 SYGVQD (reference sequence). V lost 8 bases and J lost 0; bases outside the gene matches: 2. The CDR3 sequence is 14 residues long. CDR3 sequence reads: CASGAGGSYNEQFF. CDR3 bases: TGCGCCAGCGGAGCGGGGGGCTCCTACAATGAGCAGTTCTTC.

This clonotype has just a few counts. This chain links TRBV7-6 with TRBJ1-2; D is ambiguous. The germline V gene encodes CDR1 SGHVS and CDR2 FNYEAQ. V lost 5 bases and J lost 5, with 12 bases in between. This CDR3 has 13 residues. CDR3 amino acids: CASSPTVGYGYTF. CDR3 DNA sequence: TGTGCCAGCAGCCCAACGGTGGGTTATGGCTACACCTTC.

This sequence joins TRBV12-3 or TRBV12-4 and TRBJ2-3; TRBD2 is a possible D gene (5 bases). The CDR3 totals 15 residues. The V and J ends lost 5 bases and 0 bases respectively, with 12 bases between them. This CDR3 is CASSTGLASTDTQYF. CDR3 DNA sequence: TGTGCCAGCAGTACTGGACTTGCTAGCACAGATACGCAGTATTTT.

This clonotype has a count of ten or more. V gene TRBV28 combines with J gene TRBJ2-3; a weak D match, TRBD2 (5 bases). The CDR3 loop spans 15 amino acids. Trimming removed 2 bases at V and 4 bases at J, with 13 bases between. Germline V gene data show CDR1 as MDHEN and CDR2 as SYDVKM. The CDR3 region is CASSLAGLRADTQYF. The CDR3 DNA is TGTGCCAGCAGTTTAGCGGGCTTGAGGGCAGATACGCAGTATTTT.

This rearrangement joins TRBV7-2 to TRBJ2-5; possibly TRBD2 for D (5 bases). Germline V CDR1 and CDR2: SGHTA, FQGNSA. The CDR3 spans 14 residues. V was shortened by 5 bases and J by 6 bases, with 16 bases between the two germline ends. The CDR3 DNA reads TGTGCCAGCAGCCCAGCGCGGGCGCGACAGACCCAGTACTTC. Residues: CASSPARARQTQYF.

The rearrangement joins TRBV5-1 to TRBJ2-2, with D possibly being TRBD2 (6 bases). With 7 bases removed from V and 6 bases from J, the gap between germline ends came to 19 bases. In germline, CDR1 is SGHRS, CDR2 YFSETQ. The CDR3 consists of 15 residues. CDR3 loop: CASSLDGTLAGELFF. The DNA for the CDR3 is TGCGCCAGCTCTTTGGACGGGACTCTGGCCGGGGAGCTGTTTTTT.

This clonotype has ten or more counts. This chain connects TRBV4-2 to TRBJ1-5; D call uncertain. Deletions cut 0 bases from V and 2 bases from J, with 11 bases between. CDR1 and CDR2 (germline): LGHNA, YNFKEQ. The CDR3 is 16 residues long. In DNA, the CDR3 is TGTGCCAGCAGCCAAGAACCCGGGGTGGGCAATCAGCCCCAGCATTTT. It encodes CASSQEPGVGNQPQHF.

The chain carries TRBV3-1 and TRBJ2-7; 8 bases map to TRBD1. Germline V lookup: CDR1 LGHDT, CDR2 YNNKEL (reference sequence). This CDR3 comprises 13 residues. With V trimmed by 4 bases and J by 7 bases, 6 bases remained unmatched. The chain's CDR3 is CASSPTGVDEQYF. The CDR3 bases are TGTGCCAGCAGCCCGACAGGGGTGGATGAGCAGTACTTC.

This rearrangement joins TRBV30 to TRBJ2-4, with D possibly TRBD1 on 6 matching bases. The V and J ends lost 7 bases and 1 base respectively, with 14 bases between them. This CDR3 is built from 14 residues. CDR1 GTSNPN and CDR2 SVGIG come from the germline V gene (reference sequence). CDR3 sequence (DNA): TGTGCCTCAGGGGCCTGGGGGGCCAAAAACATTCAGTACTTC. Its protein is CASGAWGAKNIQYF.

This clonotype was counted a few times. V is TRBV12-3 or TRBV12-4 and J is TRBJ2-5; D is tentatively TRBD1 or TRBD2 (6 bases each). The CDR3 spans 15 residues. V was clipped by 2 bases and J by 5 bases, with 15 bases between them. The CDR3 loop reads CASSLRGLDVETQYF. CDR3 nucleotide sequence: TGTGCCAGCAGTTTACGGGGGCTAGATGTTGAGACCCAGTACTTC.

The chain combines TRBV20-1 with TRBJ2-2; TRBD1 matches at 9 bases. V gave up 2 bases and J gave up 4 bases; unmatched junction bases: 5. There are 15 residues in the CDR3. Germline CDR1 and CDR2: DFQATT and SNEGSKA (reference sequence). The CDR3 sequence: CSARRTGGSTGELFF. Written as DNA, the CDR3 is TGCAGTGCTAGAAGAACAGGGGGCAGCACCGGGGAGCTGTTTTTT.

In this sample, this clonotype turned up a few times. The chain has TRBV7-2 and TRBJ2-5, with D possibly called TRBD1 or TRBD2 (5 bases each). CDR3 length: 15 residues. Looked up from germline, CDR1 is SGHTA and CDR2 is FQGNSA. Trimming removed 1 base from V and 1 base from J, with 10 bases in between. In DNA, the CDR3 is TGTGCCAGCAGCTTAGGGTCGGGACCCCAAGAGACCCAGTACTTC. Protein sequence: CASSLGSGPQETQYF.

This clonotype was observed a handful of times. The chain links TRBV7-7 to TRBJ2-5; TRBD2 agrees at 12 bases. Germline assignment: CDR1 SSHAT and CDR2 FNYEAQ (reference sequence). This CDR3 has 15 amino acids. Trimming cost V 5 bases and J 5 bases; bases outside gene matches: 6. CDR3 sequence: CASSPLAGGHETQYF. The CDR3 nucleotides are TGTGCCAGCAGCCCCCTAGCGGGAGGGCATGAGACCCAGTACTTC.

This clonotype turned up a few times. The chain is built from TRBV10-3 and TRBJ2-1; D is uncertain. Germline lookup yields CDR1 ENHRY and CDR2 SYGVKD. V was shortened by 6 bases and J by 0 bases, with 15 bases between the two germline ends. The CDR3 runs 16 residues. The CDR3: CAISDLSGLSYNEQFF. The CDR3 nucleotides read TGTGCCATCAGCGACCTTTCAGGTCTCTCCTACAATGAGCAGTTCTTC.

The chain combines TRBV12-3 or TRBV12-4 with TRBJ1-2; 7 positions agree with TRBD1. Germline trimming cut 7 bases from V and 1 base from J; bases unmatched to any gene: 12. The CDR3 extends over 16 amino acids. The CDR3 protein is CASTYRGTAINYGYTF. DNA for the CDR3: TGTGCCAGCACTTACCGGGGGACAGCGATTAACTATGGCTACACCTTC.

This clonotype was seen more than once but under ten times. This sequence joins TRBV29-1 and TRBJ1-1; D uncertain. Trimming shortened V by 4 bases and J by 6 bases, and 6 bases separated the two germline ends. Germline CDR1 SQVTM, CDR2 ANQGSEA. The CDR3 consists of 10 residues. CDR3 sequence: CSVGGSEAFF. CDR3 in DNA: TGCAGCGTTGGGGGTTCTGAAGCTTTCTTT.

V gene TRBV7-2 combines with J gene TRBJ2-5; 10 positions agree with TRBD1. The J segment lost 5 bases and the V segment lost 7 bases, leaving 7 bases of the junction unmatched. The CDR3 has 14 residues. Germline loops: CDR1 SGHTA, CDR2 FQGNSA. The chain's CDR3 is CASMPGQGFETQYF. The CDR3 nucleotides read TGTGCCAGCATGCCGGGACAGGGGTTCGAGACCCAGTACTTC. Full variable domain (remainder filled in from reference TRBV7-2 and TRBJ2-5): GAGVSQSPSNKVTEKGKDVELRCDPISGHTALYWYRQSLGQGLEFLIYFQGNSAPDKSGLPSDRFSAERTGGSVSTLTIQRTQQEDSAVYLCASMPGQGFETQYFGPGTRLLVL.

The sample holds a few counts of this clonotype. This chain uses TRBV20-1 with TRBJ2-5; D unclear. The CDR3 is 13 residues long. V was trimmed by 2 bases and J by 1 base, leaving 8 bases between them. Germline CDR1 reads DFQATT; CDR2 reads SNEGSKA (reference sequence). CDR3 region: CSARYTLQETQYF. Here the CDR3 DNA reads TGCAGTGCTAGATATACTCTCCAAGAGACCCAGTACTTC.

The sample holds one count of this clonotype. CDR3 loop: CATQWGGGTEAFF. In nucleotides, the CDR3 is TGTGCCACTCAATGGGGGGGGGGCACTGAAGCTTTCTTT. The chain joins TRBV7-2 to TRBJ1-1; a weak D match, TRBD1 (5 bases). From germline, CDR1 is SGHTA and CDR2 FQGNSA. The CDR3 consists of 13 residues. The ends were cut back, 10 bases at V and 4 bases at J, with 16 bases in the middle.

In its sample, this clonotype was seen a few times. V and J are TRBV7-9 and TRBJ1-2; D call uncertain. This CDR3 has 13 amino acids. Trimming shortened V by 5 bases and J by 8 bases, and 15 bases separated the two germline ends. Germline assignment: CDR1 SEHNR and CDR2 FQNEAQ (reference sequence). The CDR3, as DNA: TGTGCCAGCAGCCTGTCCCCTCCGGGCGGCTACACCTTC. Amino acid sequence: CASSLSPPGGYTF.

The J gene is TRBJ2-2, the V gene TRBV2; D remains ambiguous. Germline CDR1 and CDR2: SNHLY and FYNNEI. The CDR3 is made up of 13 amino acids. Trimming removed 7 bases from V and 3 bases from J, with 9 bases in between. The CDR3 coding sequence is TGTGCCAGCAATTTGATGGACACCGGGGAGCTGTTTTTT. It specifies CASNLMDTGELFF.

The V call is TRBV6-1, the J call TRBJ2-2, with D perhaps assigned TRBD1 or TRBD2 (6 bases each). The germline CDR1 and CDR2 sequences are MNHNS and SASEGT. This CDR3 is 14 amino acids long. Trimming pared 7 bases from V and 7 bases from J, leaving 16 bases between. As DNA, the CDR3 is TGTGCCAGCACCGAGGGGGGCCGCGGCGGGGAGCTGTTTTTT. Translated, it gives CASTEGGRGGELFF.

This clonotype was recorded once. This chain joins TRBV14 and TRBJ2-1, with TRBD1 identical over 7 bases. CDR3 length equals 16 residues. Germline-derived CDR1 and CDR2 are SGHDN and FVKESK. V trimming: 0 bases; J trimming: 4 bases; junction bases outside the gene matches: 6. CDR3 in DNA: TGTGCCAGCAGCCAAGATACAGGGGCGGTATACAATGAGCAGTTCTTC. This gives the protein CASSQDTGAVYNEQFF.

The chain couples TRBV20-1 to TRBJ2-7, with D possibly being TRBD2 (6 bases). CDR1 is DFQATT and CDR2 is SNEGSKA in the germline V gene (reference sequence). V lost 3 bases to trimming and J lost 0 bases, with 12 bases between them. The CDR3 totals 14 residues. The CDR3 sequence: CSARNSGSSYEQYF. The DNA for the CDR3 is TGCAGTGCTAGGAATAGCGGAAGCTCCTACGAGCAGTACTTC.